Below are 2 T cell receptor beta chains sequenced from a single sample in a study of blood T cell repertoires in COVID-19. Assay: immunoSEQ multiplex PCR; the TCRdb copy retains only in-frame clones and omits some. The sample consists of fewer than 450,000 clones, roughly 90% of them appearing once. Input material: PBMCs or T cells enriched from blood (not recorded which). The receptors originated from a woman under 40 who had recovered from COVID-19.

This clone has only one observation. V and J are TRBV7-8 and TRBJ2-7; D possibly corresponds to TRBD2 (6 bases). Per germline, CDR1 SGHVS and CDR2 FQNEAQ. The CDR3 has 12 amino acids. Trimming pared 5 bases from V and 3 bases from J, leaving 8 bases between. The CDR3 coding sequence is TGTGCCAGCAGCCGTAGCGGCTACGAGCAGTACTTC. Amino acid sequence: CASSRSGYEQYF.

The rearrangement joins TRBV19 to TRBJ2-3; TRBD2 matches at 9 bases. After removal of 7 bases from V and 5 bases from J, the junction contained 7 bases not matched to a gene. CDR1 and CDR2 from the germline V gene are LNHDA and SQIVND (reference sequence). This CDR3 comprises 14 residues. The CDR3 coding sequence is TGTGCCAGTAAACCGGGACTAGCTGGAGATACGCAGTATTTT. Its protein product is CASKPGLAGDTQYF. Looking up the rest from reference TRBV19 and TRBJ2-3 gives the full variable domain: DGGITQSPKYLFRKEGQNVTLSCEQNLNHDAMYWYRQDPGQGLRLIYYSQIVNDFQKGDIAEGYSVSREKKESFPLTVTSAQKNPTAFYLCASKPGLAGDTQYFGPGTRLTVL.